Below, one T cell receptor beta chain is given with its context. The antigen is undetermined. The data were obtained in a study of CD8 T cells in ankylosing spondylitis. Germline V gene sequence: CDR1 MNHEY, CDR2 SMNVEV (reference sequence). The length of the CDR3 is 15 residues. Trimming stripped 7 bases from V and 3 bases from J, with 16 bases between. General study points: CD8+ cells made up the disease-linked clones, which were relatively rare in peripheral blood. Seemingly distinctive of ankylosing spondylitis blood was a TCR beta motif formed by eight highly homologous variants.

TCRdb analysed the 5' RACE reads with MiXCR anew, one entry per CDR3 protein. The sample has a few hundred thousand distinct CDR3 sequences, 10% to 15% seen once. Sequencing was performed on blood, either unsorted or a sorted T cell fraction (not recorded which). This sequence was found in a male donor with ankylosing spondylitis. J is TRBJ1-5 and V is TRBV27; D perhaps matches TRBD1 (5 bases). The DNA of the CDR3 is TGTGCCAGCACCGAATTCCCGGGGCCCAATCAGCCCCAGCATTTT. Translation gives CASTEFPGPNQPQHF.